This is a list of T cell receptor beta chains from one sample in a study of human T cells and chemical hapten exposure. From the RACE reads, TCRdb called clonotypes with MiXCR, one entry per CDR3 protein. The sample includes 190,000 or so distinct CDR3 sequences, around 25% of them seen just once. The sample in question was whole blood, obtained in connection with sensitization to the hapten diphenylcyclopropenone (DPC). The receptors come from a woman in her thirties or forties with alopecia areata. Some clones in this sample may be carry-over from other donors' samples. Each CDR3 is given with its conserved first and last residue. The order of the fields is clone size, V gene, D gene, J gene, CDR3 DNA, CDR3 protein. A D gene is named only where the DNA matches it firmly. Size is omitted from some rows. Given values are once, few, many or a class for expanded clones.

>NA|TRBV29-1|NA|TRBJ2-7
TGCAGCGTTGCCCGGGAGAGGTACGAGCAGTACTTC
CSVARERYEQYF
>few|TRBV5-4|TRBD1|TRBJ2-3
TGTGCCAGCAGCCCCGGGACAGGGGCTAGCACAGATACGCAGTATTTT
CASSPGTGASTDTQYF
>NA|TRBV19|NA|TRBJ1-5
TGTGCCAGTAGTATTGTGGTGGGAGGGGGCAATCAGCCCCAGCATTTT
CASSIVVGGGNQPQHF
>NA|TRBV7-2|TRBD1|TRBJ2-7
TGTGCCAGCAGCTTCCCCGGGACAGGGGCTGAGCAGTACTTC
CASSFPGTGAEQYF
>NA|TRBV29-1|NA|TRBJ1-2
TGCAGCGTTGAGAAGGACCGGGGGGCCTATGGCTACACCTTC
CSVEKDRGAYGYTF
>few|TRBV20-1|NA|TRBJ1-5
TGCAGTGCTAGAGATGCGGGGCGCGAGCCCCAGCATTTT
CSARDAGREPQHF
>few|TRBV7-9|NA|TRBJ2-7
TGTGCCAGCTCCCCGGGGACGAGGGAAGAGCAGTACTTC
CASSPGTREEQYF
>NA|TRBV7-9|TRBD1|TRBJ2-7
TGTGCCAGCAGCTTACCCAACAGGGGGTCCTACGAGCAGTACTTC
CASSLPNRGSYEQYF
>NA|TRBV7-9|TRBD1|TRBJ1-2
TGTGCCAGCAGCTTAGCGGAGACAGGGCCTTTAAATGGCTACACCTTC
CASSLAETGPLNGYTF
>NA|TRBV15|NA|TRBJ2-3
TGTGCCACCAGCCAAGATGGGAGCGATACGCAGTATTTT
CATSQDGSDTQYF
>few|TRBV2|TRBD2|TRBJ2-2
TGTGCCAGCGGGGGGGACACCGGGGAGCTGTTTTTT
CASGGDTGELFF
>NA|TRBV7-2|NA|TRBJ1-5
TGTGCCAGCAGCCCGCGGGACTTTGAAAATCAGCCCCAGCATTTT
CASSPRDFENQPQHF
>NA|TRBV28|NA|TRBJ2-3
TGTGCCAGCAGTTTATCTACAGGATCAGATACGCAGTATTTT
CASSLSTGSDTQYF
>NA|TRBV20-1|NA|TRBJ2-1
TGCAGTGCTAGAGATCCAATCTCCTACAATGAGCAGTTCTTC
CSARDPISYNEQFF
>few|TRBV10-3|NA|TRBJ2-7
TGTGCCATCAGTGAGGGGGCACTTGCCACCTACGAGCAGTACTTC
CAISEGALATYEQYF
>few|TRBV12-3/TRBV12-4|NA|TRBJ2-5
TGTGCCAGCAGTTTTTCCCAGGTTCAAGAGACCCAGTACTTC
CASSFSQVQETQYF
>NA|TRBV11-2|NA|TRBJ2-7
TGTGCCAGCAGCTTAGGCCCGACCTACGAGCAGTACTTC
CASSLGPTYEQYF
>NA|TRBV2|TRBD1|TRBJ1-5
TGTGCCAGCAGTCGGACAGGGTTAGGCCAGCCCCAGCATTTT
CASSRTGLGQPQHF
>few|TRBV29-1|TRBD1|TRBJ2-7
TGCAGCGTGGAGACAGGGTCCTACGAGCAGTACTTC
CSVETGSYEQYF
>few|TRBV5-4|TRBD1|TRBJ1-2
TGTGCCAGCAGCTTATCTGGGACAGGGGCATATCATGGCTACACCTTC
CASSLSGTGAYHGYTF
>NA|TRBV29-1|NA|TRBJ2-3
TGCAGCGTTGAAGGATCCTCCGGGGGAGATACGCAGTATTTT
CSVEGSSGGDTQYF
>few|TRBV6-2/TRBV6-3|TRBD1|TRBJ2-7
TGTGCCAGCAGTGAGACAGGGCGCTACGAGCAGTACTTC
CASSETGRYEQYF
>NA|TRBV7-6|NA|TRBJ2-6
TGTGCCAGCAGTCCTACAGTGGGCAACGTCCTGACTTTC
CASSPTVGNVLTF
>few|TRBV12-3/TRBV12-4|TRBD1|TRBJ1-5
TGTGCCAGCAGTTTTACAGGGGGCAATCAGCCCCAGCATTTT
CASSFTGGNQPQHF